This T cell receptor (beta chain) originates from a study of blood T cell repertoires in COVID-19. About the study: The United States, Italy and Spain were the sources of the acute and convalescent COVID-19 samples. From T cells, B-cell-depleted T cells, or PBMCs came the material, which was cDNA or gDNA.

Authors' data handling: For nucleated cells, counts were estimated from reference gene primer amplification. TCRdb keeps only in-frame clones here, not all; method: immunoSEQ multiplex PCR. V, J and clone size are those of that table, while D and trimming were read from the DNA. The repertoire includes around 170,000 clones, roughly four fifths of them detected once, and about 5.7% sits in the top ten. The CDR3 has 15 residues. From germline, CDR1 is SNHLY and CDR2 FYNNEI. V was clipped by 1 base and J by 7 bases; unmatched bases: 5. This chain connects TRBV2 to TRBJ2-1; TRBD2 matches 9 bases. The sample was peripheral blood. The receptor comes from a woman in her thirties or forties with acute or convalescent COVID-19. CDR3 region: CASSEGAGGGNEQFF. Written as DNA, the CDR3 is TGTGCCAGCAGTGAAGGAGCGGGGGGCGGGAATGAGCAGTTCTTC.